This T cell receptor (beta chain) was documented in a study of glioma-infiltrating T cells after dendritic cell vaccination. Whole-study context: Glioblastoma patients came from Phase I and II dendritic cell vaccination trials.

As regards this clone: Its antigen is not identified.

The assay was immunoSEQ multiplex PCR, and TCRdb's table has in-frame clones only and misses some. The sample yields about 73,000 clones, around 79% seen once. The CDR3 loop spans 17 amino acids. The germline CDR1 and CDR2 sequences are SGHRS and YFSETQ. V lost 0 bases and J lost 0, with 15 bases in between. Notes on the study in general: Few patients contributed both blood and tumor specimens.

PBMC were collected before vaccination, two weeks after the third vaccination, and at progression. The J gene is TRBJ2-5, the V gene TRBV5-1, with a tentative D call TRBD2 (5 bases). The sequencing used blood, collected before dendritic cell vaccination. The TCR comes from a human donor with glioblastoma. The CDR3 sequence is CASSLGAGVPYQETQYF. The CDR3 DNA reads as TGCGCCAGCAGCTTGGGGGCCGGGGTCCCGTACCAAGAGACCCAGTACTTC.